This entry describes one T cell receptor (beta chain). Some clones are missing from TCRdb's copy, which holds only in-frame ones; the method was immunoSEQ multiplex PCR. Of about 31,000 clones listed, 90% are singletons. This entry belongs to a study of T cell changes during pregnancy in multiple sclerosis. Germline V gene data show CDR1 as MNHEY and CDR2 as SMNVEV (reference sequence). The CDR3 totals 15 residues. Losses at the gene ends were 3 bases for V and 4 bases for J; bases not matched to a gene: 4. The V and J genes are TRBV27 and TRBJ2-1, with 9 bases aligning to TRBD1. The sequence derives from a female donor with multiple sclerosis, enrolled in a pregnancy study. The specimen was CD8+ T cells from peripheral blood mononuclear cells, collected in the second trimester of pregnancy. This CDR3 is CASSLGQGTYNEQFF. CDR3 DNA sequence: TGTGCCAGCAGTTTGGGACAGGGTACTTACAATGAGCAGTTCTTC.